The 7 T cell receptor beta chains in this list originate from one sample, sequenced in a study of T cell responses to AZD1222 COVID-19 vaccine. Sequencing was performed with immunoSEQ multiplex PCR; in TCRdb, only in-frame clones are kept and a portion is missing. The sample contains roughly 100,000 clones, approximately 89% of which appear only once. The material was peripheral blood, obtained 28 days after the second dose of the MenACWY control vaccine. The receptors come from an adult who received the MenACWY meningococcal vaccine as a control.

This clone was seen just once. One end of the junction fails to match germline, which may point to a read error. The chain joins TRBV2 to TRBJ2-7; 9 positions agree with TRBD1. Germline V gene sequence: CDR1 SNHLY, CDR2 FYNNEI. This CDR3 is built from 12 residues. CDR3 region: CATRDRVIEQYF. In nucleotides, the CDR3 is TGCGCTACTAGGGACAGGGTGATCGAGCAGTACTTC. Together with reference TRBV2 and TRBJ2-7, the CDR3 gives the full variable domain: EPEVTQTPSHQVTQMGQEVILRCVPISNHLYFYWYRQILGQKVEFLVSFYNNEISEKSEIFDDQFSVERPDGSNFTLKIRSTKLEDSAMYFCATRDRVIEQYFGPGTRLTVT.

This clone has only a few counts. The CDR3 DNA reads as TGTGCCAGCAGGAGCTCCGGGACGGATTATAATTCACCCCTCCACTTT. Its translation: CASRSSGTDYNSPLHF. The rearrangement joins TRBV7-2 to TRBJ1-6; weak D call: TRBD1 (5 bases). V lost 6 bases, J lost 4 bases, and 16 bases lay in between. The germline V gene has CDR1 SGHTA and CDR2 FQGNSA. This CDR3 contains 16 residues.

The chain couples TRBV9 to TRBJ1-4; no definite D call. The V gene lost 0 bases and the J gene lost 0 bases, with 3 bases spanning the gap. This CDR3 spans 14 amino acids. Looked up from germline, CDR1 is SGDLS and CDR2 is YYNGEE. CDR3 protein: CASSVASTNEKLFF. The DNA for the CDR3 is TGTGCCAGCAGCGTAGCTTCAACTAATGAAAAACTGTTTTTT.

This clone was seen only a few times. The chain has TRBV7-9 and TRBJ2-7, with 7 bases fitting TRBD2. Germline CDR1 reads SEHNR; CDR2 reads FQNEAQ (reference sequence). Unmatched junction bases numbered 5, after V lost 3 bases and J lost 3 bases. The length of the CDR3 is 14 residues. The DNA for the CDR3 is TGTGCCAGCAGCTTCGGGAGGACCCACTACGAGCAGTACTTC. This sequence encodes CASSFGRTHYEQYF.

This rearrangement joins TRBV5-5 to TRBJ1-5, with D unclear. Germline lookup yields CDR1 SGHKS and CDR2 YYEKEE (reference sequence). Between the trimmed V and J ends, which lost 1 base and 6 bases, there was a span of 8 bases. This CDR3 is 13 amino acids long. The CDR3 loop is CASSLSGGQPQHF. DNA of the CDR3: TGTGCCAGCAGCTTGTCAGGTGGTCAGCCCCAGCATTTT.

CDR3 amino acids: CASSPTGTRETQYF. The CDR3 nucleotides read TGTGCCAGCAGCCCTACAGGGACCCGCGAGACCCAGTACTTC. The V and J genes are TRBV7-3 and TRBJ2-5; perhaps TRBD1 as D (6 bases). The germline gives CDR1 SGHTA, CDR2 FQGTGA. The ends were cut back, 5 bases at V and 5 bases at J, with 15 bases in the middle. The CDR3 is 14 residues long.

V usage is TRBV19 and J usage is TRBJ2-7; 7 bases agree with TRBD1. The V segment lost 1 base and the J segment 0 bases; nucleotides outside the gene matches: 3. Germline V lookup: CDR1 LNHDA, CDR2 SQIVND (reference sequence). The CDR3 contains 15 residues. In nucleotides, the CDR3 is TGTGCCAGTAGTATAGGGGGACAGAGCTCCTACGAGCAGTACTTC. Translating it yields CASSIGGQSSYEQYF.